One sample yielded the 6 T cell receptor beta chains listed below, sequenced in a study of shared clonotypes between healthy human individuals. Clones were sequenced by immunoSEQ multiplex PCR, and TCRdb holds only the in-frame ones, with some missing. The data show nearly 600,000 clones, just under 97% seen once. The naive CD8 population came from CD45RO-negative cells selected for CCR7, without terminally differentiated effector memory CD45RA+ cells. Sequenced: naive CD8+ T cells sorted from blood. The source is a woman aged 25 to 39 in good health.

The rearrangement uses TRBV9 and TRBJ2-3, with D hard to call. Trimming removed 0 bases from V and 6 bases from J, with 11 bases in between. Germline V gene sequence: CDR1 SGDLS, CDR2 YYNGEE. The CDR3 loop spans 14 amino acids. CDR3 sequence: CASSVGGSSDTQYF. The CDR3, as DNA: TGTGCCAGCAGCGTAGGCGGTAGCTCCGATACGCAGTATTTT.

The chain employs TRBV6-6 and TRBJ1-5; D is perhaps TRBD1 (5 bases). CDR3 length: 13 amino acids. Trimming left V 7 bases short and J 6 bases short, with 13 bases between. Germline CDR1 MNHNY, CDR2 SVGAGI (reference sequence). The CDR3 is CASTYGGSQPQHF. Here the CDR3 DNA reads TGTGCCAGCACCTACGGGGGGAGTCAGCCCCAGCATTTT.

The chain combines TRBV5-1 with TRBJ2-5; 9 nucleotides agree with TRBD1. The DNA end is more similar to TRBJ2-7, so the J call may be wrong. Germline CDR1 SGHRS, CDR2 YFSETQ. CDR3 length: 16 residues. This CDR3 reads CASSYRGLHFSYEQYF. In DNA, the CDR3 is TGCGCCAGCAGCTACAGGGGGCTGCACTTTTCCTACGAGCAGTACTTC.

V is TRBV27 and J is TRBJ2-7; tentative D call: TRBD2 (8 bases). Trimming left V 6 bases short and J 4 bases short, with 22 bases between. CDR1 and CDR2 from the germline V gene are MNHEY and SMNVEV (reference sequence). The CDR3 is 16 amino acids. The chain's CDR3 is CASSPSGGDSQYEQYF. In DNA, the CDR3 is TGTGCCAGCAGCCCTTCCGGGGGGGACAGCCAGTACGAGCAGTACTTC.

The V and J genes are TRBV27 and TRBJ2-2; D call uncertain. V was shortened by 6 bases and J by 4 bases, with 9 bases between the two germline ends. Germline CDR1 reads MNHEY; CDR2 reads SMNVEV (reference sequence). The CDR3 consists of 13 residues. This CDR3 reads CASSLRSTGELFF. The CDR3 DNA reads TGTGCCAGCAGCTTACGGAGCACCGGGGAGCTGTTTTTT.

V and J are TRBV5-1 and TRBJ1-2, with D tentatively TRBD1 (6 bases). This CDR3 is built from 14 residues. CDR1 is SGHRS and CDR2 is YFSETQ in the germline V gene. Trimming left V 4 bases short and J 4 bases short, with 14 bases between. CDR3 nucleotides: TGCGCCAGCAGCGGATCACAGGGACTCTATGGCTACACCTTC. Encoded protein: CASSGSQGLYGYTF.